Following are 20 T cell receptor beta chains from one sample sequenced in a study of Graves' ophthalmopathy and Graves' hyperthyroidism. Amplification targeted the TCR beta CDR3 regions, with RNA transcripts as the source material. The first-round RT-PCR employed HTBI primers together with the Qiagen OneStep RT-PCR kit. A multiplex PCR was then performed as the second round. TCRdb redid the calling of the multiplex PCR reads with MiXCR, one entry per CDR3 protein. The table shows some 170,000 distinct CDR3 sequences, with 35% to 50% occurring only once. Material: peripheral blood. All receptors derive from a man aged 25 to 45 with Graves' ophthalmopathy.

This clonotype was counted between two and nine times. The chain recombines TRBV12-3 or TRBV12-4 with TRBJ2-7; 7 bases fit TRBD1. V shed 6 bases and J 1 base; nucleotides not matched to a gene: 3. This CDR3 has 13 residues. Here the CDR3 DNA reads TGTGCCAGCAGAGCGACAGGGTCCTACGAGCAGTACTTC. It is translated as CASRATGSYEQYF.

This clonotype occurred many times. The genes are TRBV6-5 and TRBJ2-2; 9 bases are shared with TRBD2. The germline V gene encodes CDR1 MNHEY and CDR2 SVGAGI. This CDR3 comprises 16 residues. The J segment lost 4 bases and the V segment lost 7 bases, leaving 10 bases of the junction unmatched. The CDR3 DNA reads TGTGCCAGCAACGTAGCGGGAGTATTCGGCACCGGGGAGCTGTTTTTT. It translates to CASNVAGVFGTGELFF.

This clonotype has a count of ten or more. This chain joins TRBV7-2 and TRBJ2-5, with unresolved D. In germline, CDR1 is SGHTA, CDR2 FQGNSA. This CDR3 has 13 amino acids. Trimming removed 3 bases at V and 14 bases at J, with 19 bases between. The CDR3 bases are TGTGCCAGCAGCTTGTCGACCGATCCGTGGGTTTACTTC. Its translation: CASSLSTDPWVYF.

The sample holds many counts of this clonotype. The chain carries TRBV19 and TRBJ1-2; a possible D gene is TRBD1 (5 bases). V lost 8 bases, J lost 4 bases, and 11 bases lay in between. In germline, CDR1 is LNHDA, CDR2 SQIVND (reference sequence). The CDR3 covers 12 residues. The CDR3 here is CASARDIYGYTF. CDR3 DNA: TGTGCCAGTGCCAGGGATATCTATGGCTACACCTTC.

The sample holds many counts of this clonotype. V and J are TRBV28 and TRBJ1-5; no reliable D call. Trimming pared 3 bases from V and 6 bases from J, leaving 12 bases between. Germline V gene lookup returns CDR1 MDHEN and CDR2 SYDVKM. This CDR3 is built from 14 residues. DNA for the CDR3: TGTGCCAGCAGTTTTCAGACGATGGGTCAGCCCCAGCATTTT. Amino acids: CASSFQTMGQPQHF.

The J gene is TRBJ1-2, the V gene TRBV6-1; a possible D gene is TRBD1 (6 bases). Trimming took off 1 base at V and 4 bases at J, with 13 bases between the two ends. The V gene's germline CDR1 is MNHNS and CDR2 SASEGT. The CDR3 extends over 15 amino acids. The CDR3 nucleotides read TGTGCCAGCAGTGAAGATGGCAGGGGTACCTATGGCTACACCTTC. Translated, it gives CASSEDGRGTYGYTF.

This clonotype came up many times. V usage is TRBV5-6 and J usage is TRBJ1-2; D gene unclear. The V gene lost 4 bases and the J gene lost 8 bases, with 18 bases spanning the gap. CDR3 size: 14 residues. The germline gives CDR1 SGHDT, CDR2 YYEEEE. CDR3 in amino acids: CASSPVELRLGYTF. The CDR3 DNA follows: TGTGCCAGCAGCCCGGTAGAGCTTCGCCTAGGCTACACCTTC.

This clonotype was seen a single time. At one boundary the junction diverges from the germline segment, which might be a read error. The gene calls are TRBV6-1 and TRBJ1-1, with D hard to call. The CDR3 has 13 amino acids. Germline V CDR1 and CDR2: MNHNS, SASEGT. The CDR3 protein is CASSPSGNTGAFF. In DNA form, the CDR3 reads TGTGCCAGCAGTCCCAGCGGCAACACTGGAGCTTTCTTT.

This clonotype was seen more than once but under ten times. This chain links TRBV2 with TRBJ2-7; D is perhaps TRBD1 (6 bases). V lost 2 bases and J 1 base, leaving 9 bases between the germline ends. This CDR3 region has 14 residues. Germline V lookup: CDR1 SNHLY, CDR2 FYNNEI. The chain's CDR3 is CASSESQGSYEQYF. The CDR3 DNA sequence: TGTGCCAGCAGTGAAAGTCAGGGGTCCTACGAGCAGTACTTC.

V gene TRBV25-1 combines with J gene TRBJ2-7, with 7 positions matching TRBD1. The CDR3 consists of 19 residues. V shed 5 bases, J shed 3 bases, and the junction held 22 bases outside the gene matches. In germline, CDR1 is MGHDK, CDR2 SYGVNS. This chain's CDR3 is CASSMVGQRAGLGVYEQYF. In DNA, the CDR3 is TGTGCCAGCAGTATGGTGGGACAGAGGGCCGGCTTGGGTGTCTACGAGCAGTACTTC.

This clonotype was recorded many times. As DNA, the CDR3 is TGTGCCAGCAGTACCGGGAGTAGCCCTAGCACAGATACGCAGTATTTT. Its translation is CASSTGSSPSTDTQYF. V gene TRBV12-3 or TRBV12-4 combines with J gene TRBJ2-3; D might be TRBD2 (6 bases). CDR3 size: 16 residues. V lost 5 bases, J lost 0 bases, and 15 bases lay in between.

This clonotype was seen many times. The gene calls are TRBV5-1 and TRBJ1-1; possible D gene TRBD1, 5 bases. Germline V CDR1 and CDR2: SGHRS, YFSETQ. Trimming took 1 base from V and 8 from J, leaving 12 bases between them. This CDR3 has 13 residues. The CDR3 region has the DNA TGCGCCAGCAGCTTGATTAGGGGACCCGAAGCTTTCTTT. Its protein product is CASSLIRGPEAFF.

In DNA form, the CDR3 reads TGTGCCAGCCTTCAACCCCCAAAATACGAGCAGTACTTC. This sequence encodes CASLQPPKYEQYF. The J gene is TRBJ2-7, the V gene TRBV6-1; D unclear. V lost 8 bases to trimming and J lost 4 bases, with 15 bases between them. The CDR3 sequence is 13 residues long. CDR1 and CDR2 (germline): MNHNS, SASEGT.

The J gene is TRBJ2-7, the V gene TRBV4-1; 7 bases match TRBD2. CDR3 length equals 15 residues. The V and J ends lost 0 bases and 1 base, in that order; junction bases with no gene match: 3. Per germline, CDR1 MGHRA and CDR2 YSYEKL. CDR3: CASSQESGMSYEQYF. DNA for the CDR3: TGCGCCAGCAGCCAAGAAAGCGGGATGTCCTACGAGCAGTACTTC.

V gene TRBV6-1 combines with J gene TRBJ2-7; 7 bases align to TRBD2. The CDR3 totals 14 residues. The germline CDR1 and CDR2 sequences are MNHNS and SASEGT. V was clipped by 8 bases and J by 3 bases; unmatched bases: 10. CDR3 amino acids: CASLRASGNYEQYF. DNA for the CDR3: TGTGCCAGCTTGAGAGCTAGCGGTAACTACGAGCAGTACTTC.

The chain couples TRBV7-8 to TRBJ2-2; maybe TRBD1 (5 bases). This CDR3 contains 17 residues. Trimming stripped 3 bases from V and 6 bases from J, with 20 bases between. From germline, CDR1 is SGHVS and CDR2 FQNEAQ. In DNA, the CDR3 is TGTGCCAGCAGCTTTCATCGCCTCCAGGGTGGGTCCGGGGAGCTGTTTTTT. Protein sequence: CASSFHRLQGGSGELFF.

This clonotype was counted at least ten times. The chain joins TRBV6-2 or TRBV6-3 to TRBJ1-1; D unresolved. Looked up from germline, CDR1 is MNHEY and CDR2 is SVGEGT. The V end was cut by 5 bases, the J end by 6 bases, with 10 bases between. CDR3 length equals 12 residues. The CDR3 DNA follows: TGTGCCAGCAGTATCCCTCCGCCTGAAGCTTTCTTT. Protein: CASSIPPPEAFF.

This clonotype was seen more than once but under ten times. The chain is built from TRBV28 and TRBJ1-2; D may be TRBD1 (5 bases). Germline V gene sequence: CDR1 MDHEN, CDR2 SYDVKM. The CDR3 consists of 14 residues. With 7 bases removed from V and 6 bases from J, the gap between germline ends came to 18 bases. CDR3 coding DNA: TGTGCCAGCACTGGGGTCGCCAGGGCCCATGGCTACACCTTC. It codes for CASTGVARAHGYTF.

CDR3 protein: CAWRHRGSNTEAFF. The CDR3 region has the DNA TGTGCCTGGAGGCACAGGGGATCGAACACTGAAGCTTTCTTT. The rearrangement uses TRBV30 and TRBJ1-1; 7 positions agree with TRBD1. The germline V gene encodes CDR1 GTSNPN and CDR2 SVGIG (reference sequence). The CDR3 is made up of 14 amino acids. The J segment lost 1 base and the V segment lost 3 bases, leaving 5 bases of the junction unmatched.

The CDR3 region has the DNA TGTGCCAGCAGTTACACCTTGGACAGTTACTACGAGCAGTACTTC. Its protein is CASSYTLDSYYEQYF. The chain is built from TRBV6-5 and TRBJ2-7; D might be TRBD1 (6 bases). This CDR3 spans 15 amino acids. The V gene's germline CDR1 is MNHEY and CDR2 SVGAGI. The V end lost 2 bases, the J end lost 3 bases, and 14 bases lay between the germline ends.